The 5 T cell receptor beta chains below were found in one sample sequenced in a study of Tregs in tolerant kidney transplant recipients. Mixed chimerism was transient after nonmyeloablative marrow transplants from related graft donors. Measured with immunoSEQ multiplex PCR; TCRdb has only the in-frame clones, and not every one. The table lists approximately 90,000 clones, 93% of them singletons. The sample consisted of CD4+ T cells from blood (PBMCs), taken 12 months after the transplant. The receptors derive from a human patient who received a combined kidney and bone marrow transplant. Some T cells may be the graft donor's.

The genes are TRBV6-5 and TRBJ2-2; D is uncertain. V lost 7 bases, J lost 0 bases, and 9 bases lay in between. The germline CDR1 and CDR2 sequences are MNHEY and SVGAGI. CDR3 length: 14 residues. CDR3 bases: TGTGCCAGCACCCCTGGGCCGAACACCGGGGAGCTGTTTTTT. This encodes CASTPGPNTGELFF.

This rearrangement joins TRBV10-3 to TRBJ2-7; TRBD1 agrees at 8 bases. Germline-derived CDR1 and CDR2 are ENHRY and SYGVKD. The CDR3 is made up of 14 amino acids. Trimming removed 4 bases from V and 3 bases from J; junction bases left unmatched: 5. The CDR3: CAISAGQGSYEQYF. CDR3 coding DNA: TGTGCCATCAGTGCCGGACAGGGCAGCTACGAGCAGTACTTC.

The chain uses TRBV7-8 and TRBJ1-3; no firm D call. Trimming cost V 3 bases and J 2 bases, with 8 bases left between them. CDR1 SGHVS and CDR2 FQNEAQ come from the germline V gene. The CDR3 is 14 amino acids. For the CDR3, the DNA is TGTGCCAGCAGCTTCGGCACTACTGGAAACACCATATATTTT. Protein product: CASSFGTTGNTIYF.

On this clone: One end of the junction is discordant with germline, which a read error may explain. This chain joins TRBV27 and TRBJ2-5, with D unclear. The CDR3 loop spans 9 amino acids. Germline loops: CDR1 MNHEY, CDR2 SMNVEV (reference sequence). CDR3 loop: CASKKQINF. In DNA, the CDR3 is TGTGCCAGCAAGAAACAGATAAACTTC.

This clone has a single count. The genes are TRBV5-4 and TRBJ2-3; 7 bases match TRBD2. This CDR3 comprises 16 residues. Germline CDR1 and CDR2: SGHNT and YYREEE (reference sequence). J gave up 4 bases and V 0 bases, and 8 bases lay outside the gene matches. The CDR3 loop reads CASSLGGRAGADTQYF. The CDR3 DNA is TGTGCCAGCAGCTTGGGAGGGAGGGCCGGGGCAGATACGCAGTATTTT.